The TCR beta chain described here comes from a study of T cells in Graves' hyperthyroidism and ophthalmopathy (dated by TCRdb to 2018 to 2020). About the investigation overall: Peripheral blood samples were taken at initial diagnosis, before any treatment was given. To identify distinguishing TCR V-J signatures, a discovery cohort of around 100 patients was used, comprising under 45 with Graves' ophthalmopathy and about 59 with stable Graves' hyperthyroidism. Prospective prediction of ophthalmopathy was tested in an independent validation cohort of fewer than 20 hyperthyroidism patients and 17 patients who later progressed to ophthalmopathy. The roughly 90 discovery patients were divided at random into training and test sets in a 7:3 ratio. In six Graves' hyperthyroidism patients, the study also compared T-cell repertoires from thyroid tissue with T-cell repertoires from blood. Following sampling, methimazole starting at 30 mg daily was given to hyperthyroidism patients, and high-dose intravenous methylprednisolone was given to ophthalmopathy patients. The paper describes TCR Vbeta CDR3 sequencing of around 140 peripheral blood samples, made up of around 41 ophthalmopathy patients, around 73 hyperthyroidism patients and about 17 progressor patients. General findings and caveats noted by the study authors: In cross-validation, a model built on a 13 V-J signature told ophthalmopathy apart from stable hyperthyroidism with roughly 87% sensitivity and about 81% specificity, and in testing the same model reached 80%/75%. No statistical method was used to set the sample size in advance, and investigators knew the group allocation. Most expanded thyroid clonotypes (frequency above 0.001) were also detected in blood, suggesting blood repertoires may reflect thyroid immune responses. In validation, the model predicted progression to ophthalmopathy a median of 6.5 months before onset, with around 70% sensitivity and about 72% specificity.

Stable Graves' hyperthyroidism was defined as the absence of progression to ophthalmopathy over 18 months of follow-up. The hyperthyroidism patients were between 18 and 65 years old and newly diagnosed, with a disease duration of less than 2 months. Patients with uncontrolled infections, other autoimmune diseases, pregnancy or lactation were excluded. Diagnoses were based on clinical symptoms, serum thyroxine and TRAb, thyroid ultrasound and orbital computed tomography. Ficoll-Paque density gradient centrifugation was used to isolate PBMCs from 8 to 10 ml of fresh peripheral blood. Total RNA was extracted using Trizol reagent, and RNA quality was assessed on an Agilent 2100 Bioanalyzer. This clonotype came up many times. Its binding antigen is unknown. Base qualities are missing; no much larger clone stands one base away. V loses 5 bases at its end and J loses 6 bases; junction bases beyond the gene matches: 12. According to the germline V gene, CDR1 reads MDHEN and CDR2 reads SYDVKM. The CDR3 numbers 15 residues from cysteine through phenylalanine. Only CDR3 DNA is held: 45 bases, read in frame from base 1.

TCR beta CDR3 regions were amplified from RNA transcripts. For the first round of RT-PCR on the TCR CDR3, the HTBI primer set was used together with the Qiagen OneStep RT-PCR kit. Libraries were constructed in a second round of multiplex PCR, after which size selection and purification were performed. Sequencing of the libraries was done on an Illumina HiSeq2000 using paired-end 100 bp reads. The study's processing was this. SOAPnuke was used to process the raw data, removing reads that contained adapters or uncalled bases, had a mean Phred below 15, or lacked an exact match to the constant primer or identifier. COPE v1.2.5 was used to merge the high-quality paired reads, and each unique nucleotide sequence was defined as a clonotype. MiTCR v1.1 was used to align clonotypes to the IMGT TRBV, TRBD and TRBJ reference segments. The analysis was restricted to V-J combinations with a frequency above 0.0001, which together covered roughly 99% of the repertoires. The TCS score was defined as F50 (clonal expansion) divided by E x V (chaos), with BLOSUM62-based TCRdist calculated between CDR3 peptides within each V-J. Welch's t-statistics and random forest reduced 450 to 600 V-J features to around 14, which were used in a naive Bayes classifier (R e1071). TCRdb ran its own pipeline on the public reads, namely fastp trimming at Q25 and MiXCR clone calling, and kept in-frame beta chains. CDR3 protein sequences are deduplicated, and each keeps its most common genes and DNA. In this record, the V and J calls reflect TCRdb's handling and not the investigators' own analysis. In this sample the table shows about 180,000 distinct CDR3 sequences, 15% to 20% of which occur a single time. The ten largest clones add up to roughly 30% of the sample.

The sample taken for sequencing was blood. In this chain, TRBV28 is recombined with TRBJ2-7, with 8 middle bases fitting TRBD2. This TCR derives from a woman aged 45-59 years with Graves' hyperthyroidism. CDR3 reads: CASSRGGSTTGEQYF. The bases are TGTGCCAGCAGTCGGGGGGGGTCGACTACTGGCGAGCAGTACTTC.